Below, 17 T cell receptor beta chains from the same sample are listed, as sequenced in a study of blood T cells in healthy people across ages. Together with a sample-barcoded 5' primer, a J-beta primer mix was included in a second PCR lasting 7 to 11 cycles. TCRdb reprocessed the 5' RACE reads via MiXCR and lists one record per CDR3 protein. Here the sample spans 920,000 or so distinct CDR3 sequences, under 55% being singletons. The sequenced sample consisted of blood. Receptors were obtained from a woman aged 55-69 years in good health.

V gene TRBV5-1 combines with J gene TRBJ1-4, with 8 bases fitting TRBD1. CDR1 and CDR2 from the germline V gene are SGHRS and YFSETQ. The length of the CDR3 is 14 residues. V lost 5 bases to trimming and J lost 3 bases; unmatched junction nucleotides: 3. CDR3 DNA: TGCGCCAGCAGTCAGGGGGCGGCTAATGAAAAACTGTTTTTT. It specifies CASSQGAANEKLFF.

The CDR3 reads CASSFGTGNYGYTF. DNA for the CDR3: TGTGCCAGCAGTTTCGGGACAGGGAACTATGGCTACACCTTC. The chain combines TRBV25-1 with TRBJ1-2; 9 bases match TRBD1. The ends lost 5 bases at V and 2 bases at J; junction bases unmatched: 3. This CDR3 region has 14 residues. Germline values: CDR1 MGHDK, CDR2 SYGVNS.

This clonotype has only a few counts. The chain recombines TRBV4-2 with TRBJ2-3; 10 bases line up with TRBD2. CDR3 length: 16 amino acids. CDR1 is LGHNA, CDR2 YNFKEQ, per germline. V lost 5 bases and J lost 4; bases outside the gene matches: 9. CDR3 sequence: CASSRAGGPKADTQYF. The DNA for the CDR3 is TGTGCCAGCAGCAGAGCGGGAGGGCCTAAAGCAGATACGCAGTATTTT.

The J gene is TRBJ2-3, the V gene TRBV11-1, with D possibly being TRBD1 or TRBD2 (5 bases each). Per germline, CDR1 SGHAT and CDR2 FQDESV (reference sequence). CDR3 length: 16 amino acids. V lost 5 bases and J 5 bases, leaving 20 bases between the germline ends. Written as DNA, the CDR3 is TGTGCCAGCAGCCCCCTTCGGCATCAGAGGGGAGATACGCAGTATTTT. Translation: CASSPLRHQRGDTQYF.

This chain uses TRBV6-5 with TRBJ2-7; TRBD2 agrees at 11 bases. With 2 bases clipped from V and 6 bases from J, the junction kept 3 bases outside the gene matches. CDR1 MNHEY and CDR2 SVGAGI come from the germline V gene. CDR3 length: 14 amino acids. The CDR3 coding sequence is TGTGCCAGCAGTTACGAGACTAGCGGGATCGAGCAGTACTTC. This translates into CASSYETSGIEQYF.

The sample holds a few counts of this clonotype. The chain links TRBV5-1 to TRBJ2-1, with TRBD2 identical over 9 bases. Per the germline V gene, CDR1 is SGHRS and CDR2 is YFSETQ. The CDR3 length is 14 residues. J lost 8 bases, V lost 0 bases, and 3 bases had no gene match. In DNA, the CDR3 is TGCGCCAGCAGCTTGGACGCGGGAGGGGATGAGCAGTTCTTC. Its protein is CASSLDAGGDEQFF.

This clonotype was detected only a few times. The chain combines TRBV15 with TRBJ2-3; the D gene is possibly TRBD2 (5 bases). Deletions cut 8 bases from V and 0 bases from J, with 12 bases between. Germline V gene sequence: CDR1 LNHNV, CDR2 YYDKDF (reference sequence). This CDR3 is built from 14 residues. The CDR3 protein is CATRTGSSTDTQYF. The DNA of the CDR3 is TGTGCCACCCGGACGGGAAGTAGCACAGATACGCAGTATTTT.

This clonotype has only one observation. The chain recombines TRBV3-1 with TRBJ2-3, with D possibly matching TRBD2 (5 bases). CDR1 LGHDT and CDR2 YNNKEL come from the germline V gene (reference sequence). V lost 0 bases and J 4 bases, leaving 11 bases between the germline ends. The CDR3 is 15 amino acids. The CDR3 loop reads CASSQDGVPSDTQYF. Written as DNA, the CDR3 is TGTGCCAGCAGCCAAGACGGGGTACCCTCAGATACGCAGTATTTT.

V usage is TRBV27 and J usage is TRBJ1-5, with D unresolved. Germline-derived CDR1 and CDR2 are MNHEY and SMNVEV (reference sequence). Trimming cost V 0 bases and J 4 bases, with 7 bases left between them. This CDR3 is 14 amino acids long. CDR3: CASSLSGFNQPQHF. In DNA form, the CDR3 reads TGTGCCAGCAGTTTATCTGGTTTTAATCAGCCCCAGCATTTT.

V gene TRBV15 combines with J gene TRBJ1-1, with D uncertain. In germline, CDR1 is LNHNV, CDR2 YYDKDF (reference sequence). This CDR3 contains 15 residues. V lost 0 bases and J 11 bases, leaving 19 bases between the germline ends. CDR3 bases: TGTGCCACCAGCAGAGATAGTCAAGGGCGGTGGAACGCTTTCTTT. It is translated as CATSRDSQGRWNAFF.

This clonotype has just a few counts. The V call is TRBV7-3, the J call TRBJ2-3; the D gene could be TRBD1 or TRBD2 (5 bases each). The V gene lost 5 bases and the J gene lost 3 bases, with 15 bases spanning the gap. The length of the CDR3 is 15 residues. Germline V lookup: CDR1 SGHTA, CDR2 FQGTGA. In nucleotides, the CDR3 is TGTGCCAGCAGCCCGGGACGCTGGGCGACAGATACGCAGTATTTT. Translation: CASSPGRWATDTQYF.

There are a few counts of this clonotype. This sequence joins TRBV20-1 and TRBJ2-1, with 10 bases identical to TRBD2. Losses at the gene ends were 3 bases for V and 4 bases for J; bases not matched to a gene: 9. The CDR3 runs 16 residues. CDR1 is DFQATT and CDR2 is SNEGSKA in the germline V gene (reference sequence). The CDR3 DNA reads TGCAGTGCTAGGGGTAGCGGGAGGACCCTTTACAATGAGCAGTTCTTC. It codes for CSARGSGRTLYNEQFF.

The sample holds a few counts of this clonotype. The chain joins TRBV12-3 or TRBV12-4 to TRBJ1-2; D gene ambiguous. The CDR3 is 14 amino acids. Trimming cost V 3 bases and J 2 bases, with 10 bases left between them. CDR3 nucleotides: TGTGCCAGCAGTTTGAAGGTGTGGAACTATGGCTACACCTTC. Translated: CASSLKVWNYGYTF.

The sample holds a few counts of this clonotype. The J gene is TRBJ2-5, the V gene TRBV7-6; no clear D. The CDR3 has 13 amino acids. Trimming stripped 5 bases from V and 0 bases from J, with 7 bases between. Germline lookup yields CDR1 SGHVS and CDR2 FNYEAQ. CDR3 region: CASSRMYQETQYF. As DNA, the CDR3 is TGTGCCAGCAGCCGGATGTACCAAGAGACCCAGTACTTC. Combining the CDR3 with reference TRBV7-6 and TRBJ2-5 gives the whole variable domain GAGVSQSPRYKVTKRGQDVALRCDPISGHVSLYWYRQALGQGPEFLTYFNYEAQQDKSGLPNDRFSAERPEGSISTLTIQRTEQRDSAMYRCASSRMYQETQYFGPGTRLLVL.

Worth noting for this clonotype: An end of the junction does not agree with germline; a read error may underlie this. The chain joins TRBV7-2 to TRBJ1-2, with D hard to call. CDR1 SGHTA and CDR2 FQGNSA come from the germline V gene. There are 15 residues in the CDR3. CDR3: CASSPSAQANYGYTF. CDR3 coding DNA: TGTGCCAGCAGCCCCTCGGCTCAAGCTAACTATGGTTACACCTTC.

The J gene is TRBJ1-3, the V gene TRBV3-1; tentative D call: TRBD1 (5 bases). The CDR3 runs to 12 residues. Trimming cost V 3 bases and J 8 bases, with 8 bases left between them. Germline CDR1 and CDR2: LGHDT and YNNKEL (reference sequence). CDR3 protein: CASSHGGDTIYF. The CDR3 nucleotides read TGTGCCAGCAGCCATGGGGGAGACACCATATATTTT.

A few counts support this clonotype. The V and J genes are TRBV20-1 and TRBJ2-1; D is unclear. The V end was cut by 4 bases, the J end by 4 bases, with 17 bases between. The CDR3 has 15 residues. CDR1 DFQATT and CDR2 SNEGSKA come from the germline V gene (reference sequence). The CDR3 sequence is CSATRQGFGYNEQFF. The CDR3 DNA sequence: TGCAGTGCTACCAGACAAGGGTTCGGGTACAATGAGCAGTTCTTC.